The clone carrying this TCR beta chain appeared many times. Per germline, CDR1 MNHEY and CDR2 SVGEGT. The CDR3 loop spans 14 amino acids. The ends were cut back, 6 bases at V and 6 bases at J, with 18 bases in the middle. This entry is derived from a study of human T cells and chemical hapten exposure. Time point in this sample: patch test 2, 6 weeks after DPC sensitization. Stated treatment: therapeutic diphenylcyclopropenone sensitization with weekly scalp DPC. Whole blood, unfractionated, served as the material for total RNA extraction. For the library, individual cDNA molecules each received unique molecular identifiers. A single record per CDR3 protein comes from TCRdb applying MiXCR to the RACE reads. Among tens of thousands of distinct CDR3 sequences listed, about a tenth were seen once.

This TCR came from a woman aged 25 to 39 with alopecia areata. Some clones in this sample may be carry-over from other donors' samples. Sample: whole blood, taken in connection with sensitization to the hapten diphenylcyclopropenone (DPC). The V and J genes are TRBV6-2 or TRBV6-3 and TRBJ2-7, with D perhaps matching TRBD2 (5 bases). The CDR3 region has the DNA TGTGCCAGCAGCCCCTCGAGGCGGGCTTCCGAGCAGTACTTC. Residues: CASSPSRRASEQYF.